These T cell receptor beta chains were read from a single sample in a study of cytomegalovirus exposure and HLA in healthy donors. Clones were sequenced by immunoSEQ multiplex PCR, and TCRdb holds only the in-frame ones, with some missing. This sample has about 190,000 clones, with around 78% found just once. Sequencing used PBMCs. The receptors originated from a woman aged 30 to 39 in good health and CMV-seropositive. The CDR3 runs from the conserved cysteine through the conserved F or W. Fields, in order: V gene, D gene, J gene, clone size, CDR3 protein, CDR3 DNA. D genes are given only for firm matches. Some rows mark clone size as missing; the rest say once, few, many or name a class of expanded clone.

TRBV7-9	NA	TRBJ1-1	few	CASSLGQANTEAFF	TGTGCCAGCAGCTTAGGACAAGCGAACACTGAAGCTTTCTTT
TRBV10-3	NA	TRBJ1-5	NA	CAISERGGSNQPQHF	TGTGCCATCAGTGAGCGGGGGGGGAGCAATCAGCCCCAGCATTTT
TRBV6-5	NA	TRBJ1-4	NA	CASSYPQGPGGKLFF	TGTGCCAGCAGTTACCCCCAGGGCCCGGGGGGAAAACTGTTTTTT
TRBV6-5	TRBD1	TRBJ2-5	once	CASSLTGGGETQYF	TGTGCCAGCAGCCTAACAGGGGGCGGGGAGACCCAGTACTTC
TRBV6-8	NA	TRBJ2-2	NA	CASTFPSPGNTGELFF	TGTGCCAGCACCTTCCCGAGCCCGGGGAACACCGGGGAGCTGTTTTTT
TRBV7-9	TRBD1	TRBJ2-1	few	CASSSPRNRGQSEQFF	TGTGCCAGCAGCTCCCCTCGGAACAGGGGGCAAAGTGAGCAGTTCTTC
TRBV4-2	TRBD1	TRBJ2-1	NA	CASHGQGAYNEQFF	TGTGCCAGCCACGGACAGGGCGCCTACAATGAGCAGTTCTTC
TRBV6-1	NA	TRBJ1-6	NA	CASSERWGRDNSPLHF	TGTGCCAGCAGTGAAAGGTGGGGCAGGGATAATTCACCCCTCCACTTT
TRBV7-2	TRBD1	TRBJ2-3	NA	CASSLNRGPDTQYF	TGTGCCAGCAGCTTAAACAGGGGGCCAGATACGCAGTATTTT
TRBV6-5	NA	TRBJ1-6	NA	CASSTNRVSPLHF	TGTGCCAGCAGTACGAACAGGGTTTCACCCCTCCACTTT
TRBV30	NA	TRBJ2-1	NA	CAWSERGVPANEQFF	TGTGCCTGGAGTGAACGCGGAGTCCCAGCGAATGAGCAGTTCTTC
TRBV19	NA	TRBJ2-4	few	CASSPGDAKNIQYF	TGTGCCAGTAGTCCGGGAGATGCCAAAAACATTCAGTACTTC
TRBV6-5	NA	TRBJ2-5	NA	CASSFHPYGTQYF	TGTGCCAGCAGTTTCCACCCTTACGGGACCCAGTACTTC
TRBV28	TRBD1	TRBJ2-5	NA	CASSSEGAREETQYF	TGTGCCAGCAGTTCCGAGGGGGCTAGAGAAGAGACCCAGTACTTC
TRBV6-5	TRBD2	TRBJ2-3	NA	CASSYTSGGADTQYF	TGTGCCAGCAGTTACACTAGCGGGGGGGCCGATACGCAGTATTTT
TRBV4-3	TRBD1	TRBJ2-7	NA	CASSPEGQVPYEQYF	TGCGCCAGCAGCCCGGAGGGACAGGTCCCCTACGAGCAGTACTTC
TRBV30	NA	TRBJ1-4	NA	CAWSGAVSVNEKLFF	TGTGCCTGGAGTGGCGCGGTTTCGGTGAATGAAAAACTGTTTTTT
TRBV29-1	NA	TRBJ2-3	NA	CSVEGASGYTDTQYF	TGCAGCGTTGAGGGGGCTAGCGGATACACAGATACGCAGTATTTT
TRBV11-3	NA	TRBJ1-1	NA	CASSLVGRANTEAFF	TGTGCCAGCAGCTTAGTGGGCAGGGCGAACACTGAAGCTTTCTTT
TRBV5-6	NA	TRBJ2-7	NA	CASIQSSSYEQYF	TGTGCCAGCATCCAATCGAGCTCCTACGAGCAGTACTTC
TRBV6-4	NA	TRBJ1-6	NA	CASSELSSYNSPLHF	TGTGCCAGCAGTGAGCTCAGCTCCTATAATTCACCCCTCCACTTT
TRBV29-1	TRBD1	TRBJ2-6	few	CSVEDRGRGANVLTF	TGCAGCGTTGAAGACAGGGGGCGTGGGGCCAACGTCCTGACTTTC
TRBV5-1	NA	TRBJ1-1	NA	CASSLVRSTEAFF	TGCGCCAGCAGCTTGGTACGGTCCACTGAAGCTTTCTTT
TRBV11-2	TRBD1	TRBJ1-6	NA	CASSSYRQGDNSPLHF	TGTGCCAGCAGCTCCTACCGGCAGGGGGATAATTCACCCCTCCACTTT
TRBV19	TRBD1	TRBJ1-2	once	CASSLVGTGVGYTF	TGTGCCAGTAGTCTTGTCGGGACAGGGGTAGGCTACACCTTC